Presented here are 20 T cell receptor beta chains from one specimen sequenced in a study of radiation and T cells in renal cell carcinoma (dated by TCRdb to the early 2020s). The method was the immunoSEQ multiplex PCR assay. Drawn from immuneACCESS, this table holds only the in-frame rearrangements with V and J called that TCRdb kept. Clones are partly lost; checked studies trace under half to an unresolved V gene and leave the rest unexplained. This sample is represented by around 13,000 clones; 30% to 40% of them were singletons. Approximately 15% of the sample is in the top ten clones. The time point label on this specimen signifies: tumor resected at nephrectomy. The sample's treatment or condition, from its label and the paper: 15 Gy SBRT to primary tumor, nephrectomy 4 weeks later. The sequences come from tumor tissue, collected from a patient whose treatment included radiotherapy and nephrectomy. The receptors were sampled from a man aged 60-69 years with renal cell carcinoma.

This clone was detected a few times. The chain is built from TRBV11-2 and TRBJ1-3; unclear D gene. V was clipped by 3 bases and J by 4 bases, with 7 bases between them. CDR3 size: 13 residues. In germline, CDR1 is SGHAT, CDR2 FQNNGV. The CDR3 region is CASSLAIGNTIYF. In DNA, the CDR3 is TGTGCCAGCAGCTTGGCTATCGGAAACACCATATATTTT. Using reference TRBV11-2 and TRBJ1-3 for the parts outside the CDR3, the full variable domain is EAGVAQSPRYKIIEKRQSVAFWCNPISGHATLYWYQQILGQGPKLLIQFQNNGVVDDSQLPKDRFSAERLKGVDSTLKIQPAKLEDSAVYLCASSLAIGNTIYFGEGSWLTVV.

Only a few counts were recorded for this clone. V usage is TRBV25-1 and J usage is TRBJ2-3, with unresolved D. CDR1 MGHDK and CDR2 SYGVNS come from the germline V gene. This CDR3 spans 14 amino acids. V lost 5 bases and J lost 1, with 10 bases in between. CDR3 residues: CASSPLRGTDTQYF. CDR3 coding DNA: TGTGCCAGCAGTCCCCTCCGGGGCACAGATACGCAGTATTTT. Full variable domain (remainder filled in from reference TRBV25-1 and TRBJ2-3): EADIYQTPRYLVIGTGKKITLECSQTMGHDKMYWYQQDPGMELHLIHYSYGVNSTEKGDLSSESTVSRIRTEHFPLTLESARPSHTSQYLCASSPLRGTDTQYFGPGTRLTVL.

The rearrangement uses TRBV16 and TRBJ1-1; unclear D gene. Germline CDR1 and CDR2: KGHSY and FQNENV. V lost 0 bases to trimming and J lost 2 bases, with 10 bases between them. The CDR3 extends over 15 amino acids. CDR3 coding DNA: TGTGCCAGCAGCCAATCGGGTATCCCAAACACTGAAGCTTTCTTT. Protein sequence: CASSQSGIPNTEAFF.

This clone was detected only a few times. The CDR3 nucleotides read TGTGCCAGCTCACCTATTCTAGGTTGGAGTGAGCAGTTCTTC. The encoded protein is CASSPILGWSEQFF. V usage is TRBV18 and J usage is TRBJ2-1; D uncertain. Germline V gene data show CDR1 as KGHSH and CDR2 as LQKENI. This CDR3 comprises 14 residues. V was pared by 3 bases and J by 9 bases, with 15 bases between. The whole variable domain, filled in from reference TRBV18 and TRBJ2-1, reads NAGVMQNPRHLVRRRGQEARLRCSPMKGHSHVYWYRQLPEEGLKFMVYLQKENIIDESGMPKERFSAEFPKEGPSILRIQQVVRGDSAAYFCASSPILGWSEQFFGPGTRLTVL.

This chain uses TRBV6-1 with TRBJ1-2, with no clear D. V dropped 6 bases and J dropped 2 bases, with 10 bases sitting between them. This CDR3 is built from 13 residues. From germline, CDR1 is MNHNS and CDR2 SASEGT. CDR3 coding DNA: TGTGCCAGCAGCTCCGGGAGGAACTATGGCTACACCTTC. Its protein is CASSSGRNYGYTF.

This clone appeared a few times. This sequence joins TRBV29-1 and TRBJ1-1; perhaps TRBD1 as D (5 bases). This CDR3 region has 14 residues. The V and J ends lost 3 bases and 2 bases respectively, with 13 bases between them. The V gene's germline CDR1 is SQVTM and CDR2 ANQGSEA. CDR3 bases: TGCAGCGTTGATCCTGCGGGGGGAAACACTGAAGCTTTCTTT. The encoded protein is CSVDPAGGNTEAFF.

Judged by abundance, this clone is large. The J gene is TRBJ1-5, the V gene TRBV9; D not certain. Germline values: CDR1 SGDLS, CDR2 YYNGEE. V was clipped by 0 bases and J by 5 bases, with 6 bases between them. This CDR3 is built from 13 residues. The CDR3 is CASSVGPDQPQHF. For the CDR3, the DNA is TGTGCCAGCAGCGTAGGGCCAGATCAGCCCCAGCATTTT.

This clone turned up a few times. This sequence joins TRBV5-5 and TRBJ1-2; D ambiguous. V dropped 0 bases and J dropped 4 bases, with 7 bases sitting between them. The CDR3 sequence is 13 residues long. Germline V lookup: CDR1 SGHKS, CDR2 YYEKEE (reference sequence). The CDR3 loop is CASSLAGPYGYTF. CDR3 coding DNA: TGTGCCAGCAGCTTGGCAGGACCCTATGGCTACACCTTC. The complete variable domain, with remaining parts taken from reference TRBV5-5 and TRBJ1-2, reads DAGVTQSPTHLIKTRGQQVTLRCSPISGHKSVSWYQQVLGQGPQFIFQYYEKEERGRGNFPDRFSARQFPNYSSELNVNALLLGDSALYLCASSLAGPYGYTFGSGTRLTVV.

There are a few counts of this clone. V usage is TRBV19 and J usage is TRBJ1-3, with no clear D. This CDR3 region has 13 residues. CDR1 LNHDA and CDR2 SQIVND come from the germline V gene (reference sequence). Trimming took off 7 bases at V and 4 bases at J, with 11 bases between the two ends. The CDR3 DNA is TGTGCCAGTATGATTTCAGCGGGAAACACCATATATTTT. This sequence encodes CASMISAGNTIYF.

The rearrangement links TRBV9 to TRBJ2-1, with D hard to call. The V and J ends lost 0 bases and 1 base respectively, with 8 bases between them. The CDR3 runs to 15 residues. Germline lookup yields CDR1 SGDLS and CDR2 YYNGEE. This CDR3 reads CASSVALLSYNEQFF. CDR3 nucleotide sequence: TGTGCCAGCAGCGTAGCCCTCTTATCCTACAATGAGCAGTTCTTC. The full variable domain, with the rest looked up from reference TRBV9 and TRBJ2-1, is DSGVTQTPKHLITATGQRVTLRCSPRSGDLSVYWYQQSLDQGLQFLIQYYNGEERAKGNILERFSAQQFPDLHSELNLSSLELGDSALYFCASSVALLSYNEQFFGPGTRLTVL.

The chain combines TRBV30 with TRBJ2-1; the D gene is possibly TRBD1 (5 bases). Per germline, CDR1 GTSNPN and CDR2 SVGIG (reference sequence). V shed 4 bases and J shed 7 bases, with 14 bases lying between them. This CDR3 contains 13 residues. The CDR3: CAWNNQGPNEQFF. In DNA, the CDR3 is TGTGCCTGGAATAACCAGGGCCCGAATGAGCAGTTCTTC.

CDR3 coding DNA: TGTGCCAGTAGTGATACGCAGTATTTT. Its translation: CASSDTQYF. The V gene is TRBV19, the J gene TRBJ2-3, with D hard to call. CDR1 is LNHDA and CDR2 is SQIVND in the germline V gene (reference sequence). Trimming took off 5 bases at V and 6 bases at J, with 0 bases between the two ends. The CDR3 totals 9 residues.

The J gene is TRBJ2-7, the V gene TRBV4-3, with a tentative D call TRBD2 (6 bases). Per germline, CDR1 LGHNA and CDR2 YSLEER. V lost 0 bases to trimming and J lost 2 bases, with 14 bases between them. CDR3 size: 16 residues. CDR3 in amino acids: CASSQEGGSGTYEQYF. The CDR3 DNA is TGCGCCAGCAGCCAAGAGGGGGGTTCCGGGACCTACGAGCAGTACTTC.

This clone was counted many times. The J gene is TRBJ1-5, the V gene TRBV19; 8 bases line up with TRBD1. V trimming: 6 bases; J trimming: 3 bases; junction bases outside the gene matches: 4. The CDR3 totals 14 residues. CDR1 and CDR2 from the germline V gene are LNHDA and SQIVND (reference sequence). This CDR3 reads CASSPTGANQPQHF. The DNA for the CDR3 is TGTGCCAGTAGCCCGACAGGGGCCAATCAGCCCCAGCATTTT.

This clone is labeled medium-sized. V usage is TRBV4-3 and J usage is TRBJ2-1; 10 bases agree with TRBD1. Germline loops: CDR1 LGHNA, CDR2 YSLEER. V dropped 2 bases and J dropped 8; count of bases not matched to a gene: 9. The CDR3 spans 16 residues. CDR3 sequence reads: CASSQSGTGVFHEQFF. The CDR3 DNA is TGCGCCAGCAGCCAATCCGGGACAGGGGTCTTCCATGAGCAGTTCTTC.

This chain joins TRBV18 and TRBJ2-7; D is perhaps TRBD2 (6 bases). Germline V CDR1 and CDR2: KGHSH, LQKENI. CDR3 length: 15 amino acids. The V gene lost 0 bases and the J gene lost 6 bases, with 15 bases spanning the gap. For the CDR3, the DNA is TGTGCCAGCTCACCACCGAATCTAGCGTCGTCCGAGCAGTACTTC. Protein product: CASSPPNLASSEQYF.

This clone has just a few counts. V usage is TRBV5-1 and J usage is TRBJ2-1; D possibly corresponds to TRBD2 (6 bases). The V and J ends lost 0 bases and 8 bases respectively, with 15 bases between them. CDR3 size: 15 residues. Germline V lookup: CDR1 SGHRS, CDR2 YFSETQ. CDR3 region: CASSLVQGGIDEQFF. DNA for the CDR3: TGCGCCAGCAGCTTGGTCCAGGGCGGGATCGATGAGCAGTTCTTC.

This clone turned up a few times. V is TRBV2 and J is TRBJ1-2, with TRBD1 as a possible D gene (5 bases). CDR1 and CDR2 from the germline V gene are SNHLY and FYNNEI. CDR3 length: 17 amino acids. The V and J ends lost 5 bases and 7 bases respectively, with 26 bases between them. The CDR3 DNA is TGTGCCAGCAGTACATTAGGGGAAACCCTCCGAGATGCTGGCTACACCTTC. It is translated as CASSTLGETLRDAGYTF.

The chain uses TRBV5-1 and TRBJ2-3; D is possibly TRBD2 (6 bases). The CDR3 contains 16 residues. Germline CDR1 is SGHRS and CDR2 is YFSETQ. V dropped 3 bases and J dropped 4 bases, with 18 bases sitting between them. The chain's CDR3 is CASSSYGGIGSDTQYF. CDR3 coding DNA: TGCGCCAGCAGCTCCTACGGGGGAATAGGGTCAGATACGCAGTATTTT.

V gene TRBV2 combines with J gene TRBJ1-2; D remains unclear. The germline V gene encodes CDR1 SNHLY and CDR2 FYNNEI. The CDR3 covers 13 residues. Deletions cut 5 bases from V and 4 bases from J, with 11 bases between. DNA of the CDR3: TGTGCCAGCAGTCCCCCGAAGGTCTATGGCTACACCTTC. Translation: CASSPPKVYGYTF.